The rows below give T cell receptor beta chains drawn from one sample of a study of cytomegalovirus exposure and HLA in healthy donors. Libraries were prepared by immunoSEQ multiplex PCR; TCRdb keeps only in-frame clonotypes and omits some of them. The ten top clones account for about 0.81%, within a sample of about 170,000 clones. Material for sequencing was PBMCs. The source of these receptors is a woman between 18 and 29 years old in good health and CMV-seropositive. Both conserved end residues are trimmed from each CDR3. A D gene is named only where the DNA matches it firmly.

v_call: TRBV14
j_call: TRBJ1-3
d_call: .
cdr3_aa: ASSQIFSGNTIY

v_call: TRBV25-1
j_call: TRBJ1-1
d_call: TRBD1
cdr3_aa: ASSRQGFTEAF

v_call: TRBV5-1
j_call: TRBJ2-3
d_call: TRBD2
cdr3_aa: ASSFGLAGGVTDTQY

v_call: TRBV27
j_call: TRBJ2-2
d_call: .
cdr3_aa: ATRAASNTGELF

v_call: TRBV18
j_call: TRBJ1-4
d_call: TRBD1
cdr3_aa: ASSPQGVNEKLF

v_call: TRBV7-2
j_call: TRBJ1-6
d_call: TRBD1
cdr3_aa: ASGLDRVYNSPLH

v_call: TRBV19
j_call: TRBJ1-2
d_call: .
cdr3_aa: ASYTGSGYT

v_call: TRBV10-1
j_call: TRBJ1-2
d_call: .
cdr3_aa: ASSEGTGGNYGYT

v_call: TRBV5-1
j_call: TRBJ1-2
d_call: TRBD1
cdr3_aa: ASSLDRGYNYGYT

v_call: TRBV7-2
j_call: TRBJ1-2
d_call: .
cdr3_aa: ASSTETRTNYGYT

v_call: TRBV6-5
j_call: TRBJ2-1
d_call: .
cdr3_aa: ASSSSTSGRNNEQF

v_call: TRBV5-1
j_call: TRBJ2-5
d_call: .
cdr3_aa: ASSLGPTQETQY

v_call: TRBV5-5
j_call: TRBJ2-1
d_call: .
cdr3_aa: ASSLNIYNEQF

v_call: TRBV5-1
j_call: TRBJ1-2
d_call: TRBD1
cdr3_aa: ASSRGQNYGYT

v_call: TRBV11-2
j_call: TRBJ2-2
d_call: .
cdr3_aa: ASSLLARNTGELF

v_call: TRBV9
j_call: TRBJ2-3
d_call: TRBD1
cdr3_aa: ASSVGQGSFSDTQY

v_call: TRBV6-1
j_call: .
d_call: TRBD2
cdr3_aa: ASSEGNFAGVGYEQY

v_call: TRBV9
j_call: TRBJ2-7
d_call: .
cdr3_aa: ASSVSPGTYEQY

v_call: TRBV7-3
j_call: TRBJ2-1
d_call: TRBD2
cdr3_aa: ASSSGVAGNKWDEQF

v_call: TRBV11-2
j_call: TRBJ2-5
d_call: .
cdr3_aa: ASSLGSIETQY

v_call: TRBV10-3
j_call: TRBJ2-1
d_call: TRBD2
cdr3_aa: AIRGTSGVSSYNEQF

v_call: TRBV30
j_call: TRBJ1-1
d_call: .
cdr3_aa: AWGRGTKNTEAF

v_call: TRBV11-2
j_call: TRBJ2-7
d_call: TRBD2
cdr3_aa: ASSLTSGGPYEQY

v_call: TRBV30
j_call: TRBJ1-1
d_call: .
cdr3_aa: AWSRRGPNTEAF

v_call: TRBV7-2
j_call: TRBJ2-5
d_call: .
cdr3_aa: ASSPQRETQY

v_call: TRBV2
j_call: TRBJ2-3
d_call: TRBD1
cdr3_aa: ASSWGQGMDTQY

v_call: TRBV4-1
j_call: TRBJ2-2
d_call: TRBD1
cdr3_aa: ASSQDQGVDTGELF

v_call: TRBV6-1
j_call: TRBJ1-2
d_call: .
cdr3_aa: ASSEAGATYGYT

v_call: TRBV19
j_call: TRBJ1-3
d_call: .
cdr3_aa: ASSQWAFSGNTIY

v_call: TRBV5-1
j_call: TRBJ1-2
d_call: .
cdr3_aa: ASSLTAADGYT

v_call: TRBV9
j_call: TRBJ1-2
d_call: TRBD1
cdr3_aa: ASSVGQGNYGYT

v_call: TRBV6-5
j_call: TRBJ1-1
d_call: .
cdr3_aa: ASSYLGGSGTEAF

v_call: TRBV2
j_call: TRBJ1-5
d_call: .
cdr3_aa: ASTGEAGGQPQH

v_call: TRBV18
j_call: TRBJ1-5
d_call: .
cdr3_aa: ASSYNQGNNQPQH

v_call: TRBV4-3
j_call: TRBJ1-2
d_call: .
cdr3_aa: ASSQDQGITGPE

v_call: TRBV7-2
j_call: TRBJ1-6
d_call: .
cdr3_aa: ASSLEGVAAGSPLH

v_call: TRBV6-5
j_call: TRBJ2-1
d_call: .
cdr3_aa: ASTPNGLRGEF

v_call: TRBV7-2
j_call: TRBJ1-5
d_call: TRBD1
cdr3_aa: ASSLGQGSNQPQH

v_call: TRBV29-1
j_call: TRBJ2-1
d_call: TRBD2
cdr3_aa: SVDAMGTRHEQF

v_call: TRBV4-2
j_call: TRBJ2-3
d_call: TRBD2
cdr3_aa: ASSQGISLAGASGTDTQY

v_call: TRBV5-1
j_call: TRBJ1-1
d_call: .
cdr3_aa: ASSLYHRVGNTEAF

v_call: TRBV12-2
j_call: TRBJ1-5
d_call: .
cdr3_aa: ASRLARRHRQNGNQPQH

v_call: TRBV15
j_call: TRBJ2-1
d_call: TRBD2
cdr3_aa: ATSRDPGRAFYNEQF

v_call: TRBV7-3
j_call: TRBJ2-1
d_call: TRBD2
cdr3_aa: ASSSSGGSSYNEQF